Each of the 27 T cell receptor beta chains below was sequenced from the same sample in a study of OX40 agonist ivuxolimab in advanced cancers. Assay: immunoSEQ multiplex PCR; the TCRdb copy retains only in-frame clones and omits some. The table has tens of thousands of clones, 80% to 90% seen once. Sequencing was performed on CD4+ or CD8+ T cells sorted from blood, taken in a trial of the OX40 agonist ivuxolimab. The source of these receptors is an adult with an advanced solid tumor such as melanoma, head and neck, liver or kidney cancer.

The rearrangement joins TRBV6-5 to TRBJ2-7; TRBD1 might be the D (5 bases). Germline V lookup: CDR1 MNHEY, CDR2 SVGAGI. Deletions cut 7 bases from V and 5 bases from J, with 9 bases between. The CDR3 is made up of 11 amino acids. CDR3 in DNA: TGTGCCAGCACCTACAGGAACGAGCAGTACTTC. Amino acids: CASTYRNEQYF.

The V call is TRBV4-1, the J call TRBJ1-1, with a possible D match to TRBD1 (5 bases). CDR3 length equals 15 residues. Between the trimmed V and J ends, which lost 0 bases and 2 bases, there was a span of 10 bases. The germline gives CDR1 MGHRA, CDR2 YSYEKL. The CDR3 here is CASSQDWQGNTEAFF. DNA for the CDR3: TGCGCCAGCAGCCAAGACTGGCAGGGAAACACTGAAGCTTTCTTT.

The chain recombines TRBV29-1 with TRBJ1-1; no definite D call. Trimming took 3 bases from V and 5 from J, leaving 16 bases between them. Looked up from germline, CDR1 is SQVTM and CDR2 is ANQGSEA. The CDR3 spans 14 residues. The CDR3 DNA follows: TGCAGCGTTGACCCCCATGGAGGGCGGACTGAAGCTTTCTTT. It specifies CSVDPHGGRTEAFF.

In its sample, this clone was seen a few times. The chain uses TRBV4-2 and TRBJ1-1; tentative D call: TRBD1 (5 bases). The length of the CDR3 is 12 residues. CDR1 LGHNA and CDR2 YNFKEQ come from the germline V gene. V lost 5 bases and J 6 bases, leaving 10 bases between the germline ends. As DNA, the CDR3 is TGTGCCAGCAGCGGGGGGTCCCCTGAAGCTTTCTTT. Protein product: CASSGGSPEAFF.

The V call is TRBV4-1, the J call TRBJ2-3; 10 bases match TRBD2. CDR1 and CDR2 from the germline V gene are MGHRA and YSYEKL. The CDR3 is 15 amino acids. With 0 bases clipped from V and 11 bases from J, the junction kept 8 bases outside the gene matches. CDR3 sequence reads: CASSQEFASGRRQYF. CDR3 nucleotide sequence: TGCGCCAGCAGCCAAGAATTTGCTAGCGGGAGAAGGCAGTATTTT.

The chain links TRBV19 to TRBJ2-6; D unclear. V lost 8 bases and J 0 bases, leaving 8 bases between the germline ends. This CDR3 comprises 14 residues. Germline V gene lookup returns CDR1 LNHDA and CDR2 SQIVND (reference sequence). CDR3 bases: TGTGCCAGTGTGGGGAACTCTGGGGCCAACGTCCTGACTTTC. Translating gives CASVGNSGANVLTF.

The chain links TRBV5-1 to TRBJ2-7; possible D gene TRBD1, 6 bases. Trimming pared 6 bases from V and 6 bases from J, leaving 13 bases between. The CDR3 is made up of 12 amino acids. Germline CDR1 is SGHRS and CDR2 is YFSETQ. The DNA of the CDR3 is TGCGCCAGCAACCAGGGGAGTGCCGAGCAGTACTTC. It specifies CASNQGSAEQYF.

The chain recombines TRBV11-3 with TRBJ2-1; 14 bases align to TRBD2. Germline V gives CDR1 SGHNT, CDR2 YENEEA. The ends lost 1 base at V and 8 bases at J; junction bases unmatched: 1. The CDR3 covers 15 residues. The CDR3 sequence: CASSLGTSGRYEQFF. CDR3 in DNA: TGTGCCAGCAGCTTAGGGACTAGCGGGAGGTATGAGCAGTTCTTC.

The genes are TRBV6-1 and TRBJ1-1; D uncertain. The CDR3 consists of 12 residues. CDR1 MNHNS and CDR2 SASEGT come from the germline V gene. V lost 0 bases, J lost 5 bases, and 4 bases lay in between. The CDR3 sequence is CASSEAKTEAFF. The CDR3 nucleotides are TGTGCCAGCAGTGAAGCGAAGACTGAAGCTTTCTTT.

The chain is built from TRBV21-1 and TRBJ2-7; TRBD2 is taken as the D call from the table, unchecked against the DNA. TRBV21-1 is annotated as a pseudogene. This CDR3 region has 10 residues. The CDR3 DNA reads as TGTGCCAGCAGCCGGTACGAGCAGTACTTC. This codes for CASSRYEQYF.

This clone was seen only a few times. The rearrangement joins TRBV10-3 to TRBJ1-1, with TRBD1 matching over 10 bases. Unmatched junction bases numbered 0, after V lost 2 bases and J lost 0 bases. This CDR3 region has 15 residues. Germline values: CDR1 ENHRY, CDR2 SYGVKD. This chain's CDR3 is CAISEGQGVNTEAFF. CDR3 sequence (DNA): TGTGCCATCAGTGAGGGACAGGGGGTGAACACTGAAGCTTTCTTT.

This clone was picked up a small number of times. CDR3 loop: CAWSQFQETQYF. The CDR3 DNA follows: TGTGCCTGGAGTCAGTTCCAAGAGACCCAGTACTTC. The genes are TRBV30 and TRBJ2-5, with D uncertain. Trimming removed 2 bases at V and 1 base at J, with 5 bases between. CDR1 is GTSNPN and CDR2 is SVGIG in the germline V gene (reference sequence). The CDR3 loop spans 12 amino acids.

The chain employs TRBV5-4 and TRBJ2-7; D remains ambiguous. Per the germline V gene, CDR1 is SGHNT and CDR2 is YYREEE (reference sequence). CDR3 length equals 13 residues. V lost 4 bases and J lost 3, with 11 bases in between. Here the CDR3 reads CASSTTTNYEQYF. CDR3 sequence (DNA): TGTGCCAGCAGCACAACTACCAACTACGAGCAGTACTTC.

The V and J genes are TRBV12-1 and TRBJ2-3; the table calls TRBD2, which could not be checked here. TRBV12-1 is deemed a pseudogene. The CDR3 is made up of 19 amino acids. The CDR3 loop is CASSGEGGGRGVSTDTQYF. CDR3 in DNA: TGTGCCAGCAGCGGGGAAGGCGGCGGGAGGGGGGTGAGCACAGATACGCAGTATTTT.

The gene calls are TRBV29-1 and TRBJ2-1, with 8 positions matching TRBD2. In germline, CDR1 is SQVTM, CDR2 ANQGSEA. J was trimmed by 4 bases and V by 7 bases; bases with no gene match: 15. This CDR3 is built from 16 residues. The CDR3 DNA reads TGCAGCGCTCGGGGGGTAACGGGAGGGCGGTACAATGAGCAGTTCTTC. It codes for CSARGVTGGRYNEQFF.

The chain uses TRBV20-1 and TRBJ1-4; D gene unclear. Germline-derived CDR1 and CDR2 are DFQATT and SNEGSKA (reference sequence). Trimming removed 6 bases at V and 5 bases at J, with 7 bases between. The CDR3 consists of 11 residues. The CDR3 loop is CSAQENEKLFF. CDR3 coding DNA: TGCAGTGCCCAGGAGAATGAAAAACTGTTTTTT.

This chain joins TRBV6-4 and TRBJ1-6; D call uncertain. CDR3 length equals 13 residues. Germline values: CDR1 MRHNA, CDR2 SNTAGT. Trimming shortened V by 2 bases and J by 8 bases, and 7 bases separated the two germline ends. CDR3 DNA: TGTGCCAGCAGTGACGATTCGGATTCACCCCTCCACTTT. It encodes CASSDDSDSPLHF.

The CDR3 nucleotides read TGCGCCAGCAGCCCCGGGACTAGCTTGCTTAACACCGGGGAGCTGTTTTTT. Protein product: CASSPGTSLLNTGELFF. The chain links TRBV5-1 to TRBJ2-2, with 9 bases that match TRBD2. The germline V gene encodes CDR1 SGHRS and CDR2 YFSETQ. The length of the CDR3 is 17 residues. The J segment lost 2 bases and the V segment lost 4 bases, leaving 9 bases of the junction unmatched. Full variable domain (missing parts from reference TRBV5-1 and TRBJ2-2): KAGVTQTPRYLIKTRGQQVTLSCSPISGHRSVSWYQQTPGQGLQFLFEYFSETQRNKGNFPGRFSGRQFSNSRSEMNVSTLELGDSALYLCASSPGTSLLNTGELFFGEGSRLTVL.

This chain links TRBV28 with TRBJ2-7, with D perhaps TRBD2 (6 bases). Trimming removed 8 bases from V and 2 bases from J, with 13 bases in between. Germline V gene data show CDR1 as MDHEN and CDR2 as SYDVKM. The CDR3 sequence is 13 residues long. CDR3 region: CASGEGGAYEQYF. CDR3 coding DNA: TGTGCCAGCGGAGAGGGAGGTGCCTACGAGCAGTACTTC.

The chain has TRBV11-3 and TRBJ2-1, with D uncertain. Per the germline V gene, CDR1 is SGHNT and CDR2 is YENEEA. The CDR3 length is 13 residues. V lost 8 bases and J lost 0, with 8 bases in between. The CDR3 DNA reads TGTGCCAGCTCGGACGGCTCCTACAATGAGCAGTTCTTC. This sequence encodes CASSDGSYNEQFF.

A remark on this clone: The sample holds other DNA sequences that translate to the same CDR3. This sequence joins TRBV6-5 and TRBJ2-7; D remains unclear. This CDR3 has 11 residues. V was clipped by 5 bases and J by 3 bases, with 5 bases between them. Per germline, CDR1 MNHEY and CDR2 SVGAGI. For the CDR3, the DNA is TGTGCCAGCAGTCCCGACTACGAGCAGTACTTC. It codes for CASSPDYEQYF.

V usage is TRBV7-9 and J usage is TRBJ2-2, with 8 bases aligning to TRBD1. Germline lookup yields CDR1 SEHNR and CDR2 FQNEAQ (reference sequence). The length of the CDR3 is 15 residues. The J segment lost 7 bases and the V segment lost 2 bases, leaving 6 bases of the junction unmatched. CDR3: CASSLRQGAYGELFF. CDR3 DNA sequence: TGTGCCAGCAGCTTACGCCAGGGGGCGTACGGGGAGCTGTTTTTT.

The V gene is TRBV30, the J gene TRBJ2-7, with D possibly being TRBD1 (6 bases). The CDR3 covers 15 residues. Germline CDR1 GTSNPN, CDR2 SVGIG (reference sequence). Trimming removed 4 bases at V and 6 bases at J, with 22 bases between. CDR3 protein: CAWTKSGTPLIEQYF. Written as DNA, the CDR3 is TGTGCCTGGACCAAGTCCGGGACACCTCTCATCGAGCAGTACTTC. The full variable domain, in which reference TRBV30 and TRBJ2-7 provide the parts outside the CDR3, is SQTIHQWPATLVQPVGSPLSLECTVEGTSNPNLYWYRQAAGRGLQLLFYSVGIGQISSEVPQNLSASRPQDRQFILSSKKLLLSDSGFYLCAWTKSGTPLIEQYFGPGTRLTVT.

The chain couples TRBV2 to TRBJ2-1; D might be TRBD1 or TRBD2, each matching 5 bases. V was clipped by 7 bases and J by 1 base, with 11 bases between them. The germline V gene has CDR1 SNHLY and CDR2 FYNNEI. This CDR3 has 14 amino acids. In DNA, the CDR3 is TGTGCCAGCATGGGGACGGATTCCTACAATGAGCAGTTCTTC. Amino acids: CASMGTDSYNEQFF.

This clone was observed a single time. The gene calls are TRBV19 and TRBJ1-1; no definite D call. Germline V gene data show CDR1 as LNHDA and CDR2 as SQIVND (reference sequence). The ends were cut back, 1 base at V and 2 bases at J, with 8 bases in the middle. CDR3 length: 14 residues. The CDR3 loop is CASSIGQQNTEAFF. The CDR3 DNA reads as TGTGCCAGTAGTATAGGGCAGCAAAACACTGAAGCTTTCTTT.

The V gene is TRBV2, the J gene TRBJ2-6; D unresolved. V shed 8 bases and J shed 3 bases, with 11 bases lying between them. Germline values: CDR1 SNHLY, CDR2 FYNNEI. The CDR3 is 14 residues long. This CDR3 is CASLVTSGANVLTF. The CDR3, as DNA: TGTGCCAGCTTAGTCACGAGTGGGGCCAACGTCCTGACTTTC.

The chain recombines TRBV19 with TRBJ2-7; 9 bases line up with TRBD2. Losses at the gene ends were 5 bases for V and 4 bases for J; bases not matched to a gene: 15. Germline values: CDR1 LNHDA, CDR2 SQIVND (reference sequence). This CDR3 has 17 amino acids. The CDR3 DNA sequence: TGTGCCAGTAGTGCCCCCCCAAATAGCGGGAGACGGTACGAGCAGTACTTC. Translating it yields CASSAPPNSGRRYEQYF.